A selection of T cell receptor beta chains follows, all from one sample in a study of blood T cell repertoires in COVID-19. Only in-frame clones appear in the TCRdb table, and some are missing; sequencing was by immunoSEQ multiplex PCR. The table has around 300,000 clones, approximately 85% seen once. Material: peripheral blood. The receptor set was obtained from a human donor in a cohort sampled during active COVID-19. Both conserved end residues are part of each CDR3. Fields, in order: J gene, clone size, V gene, D gene, CDR3 DNA, CDR3 protein. A D gene is named only where the DNA matches it firmly. Clone size is given for some rows only: seen once, a few or many times, or a class if the clone is expanded.

TRBJ1-5	.	TRBV14	TRBD1	TGTGCCAGCAGCCAGGACAGGGGAGGTCCCCAGCATTTT	CASSQDRGGPQHF
TRBJ2-5	.	TRBV6-5	TRBD2	TGTGCCAGCCGGCGGGGGGGCGGGGAGACCCAGTACTTC	CASRRGGGETQYF
TRBJ1-2	.	TRBV30	TRBD1	TGTGCCTGGAGTGCGGCAGGGGGCGGGTGGTATGGCTACACCTTC	CAWSAAGGGWYGYTF
TRBJ1-1	once	TRBV18	.	TGTGCCAGCTCACCTTCGACAGGATTGAACACTGAAGCTTTCTTT	CASSPSTGLNTEAFF
TRBJ2-1	.	TRBV6-5	.	TGTGCCAGCAGCGGTGGCTACAATGAGCAGTTCTTC	CASSGGYNEQFF
TRBJ1-4	.	TRBV10-3	.	TGTGCCATCAGTGACGCGAGCTCGGGTGAAAAACTGTTTTTT	CAISDASSGEKLFF
TRBJ2-5	.	TRBV5-4	.	TGTGCCAGCAGCTCCCCCACGACCAAGACAGGACAAGAGACCCAGTACTTC	CASSSPTTKTGQETQYF
TRBJ2-7	few	TRBV24-1	.	TGTGCCACCAGTGATTCCGGGCGGGGGCGCGGGAACGAGCAGTACTTC	CATSDSGRGRGNEQYF
TRBJ1-2	.	TRBV20-1	.	TGCAGTGCTAGTAAGGGGGTTGAGTACTATGGCTACACCTTC	CSASKGVEYYGYTF
TRBJ2-7	.	TRBV28	.	TGTGCCAGCAGTTTGGATACTAGGCGATACAAAACCGACGAGCAGTACTTC	CASSLDTRRYKTDEQYF
TRBJ2-3	.	TRBV9	TRBD1	TGTGCCAGCAGCCCCAGGCGACAGGGGAGGTCCACAGATACGCAGTATTTT	CASSPRRQGRSTDTQYF
TRBJ2-1	few	TRBV6-5	.	TGTGCCAGCAGACCCGCAGGGGTCCATGAGCAGTTCTTC	CASRPAGVHEQFF
TRBJ2-7	.	TRBV27	TRBD2	TGTGCCAGCAGTTTAAGATCGGGGGGGCCCTACGAGCAGTACTTC	CASSLRSGGPYEQYF
TRBJ2-7	once	TRBV5-5	TRBD2	TGTGCCAGCAGCCCCAAGCGGGGTTGGTCCTACGAGCAGTACTTC	CASSPKRGWSYEQYF
TRBJ1-2	.	TRBV12-3/TRBV12-4	.	TGTGCCAGCAGCCAATACAGGGCTGGCTACACCTTC	CASSQYRAGYTF
TRBJ1-5	.	TRBV30	.	TGTGCCTGGAGTGCCTGGGGAGGGGTCGCTCAGCCCCAGCATTTT	CAWSAWGGVAQPQHF
TRBJ1-2	.	TRBV6-5	.	TGTGCCAGCAGGGAGGCCCCCCGGGGTTCTGGCTACACCTTC	CASREAPRGSGYTF
TRBJ1-2	.	TRBV7-9	.	TGTGCCAGCAGCTTACTTCCCAACGAGGGCTACACCTTC	CASSLLPNEGYTF
TRBJ1-1	.	TRBV2	TRBD1	TGTGCCAGCAGCCAGGGGGCGGGAGCTTTCTTT	CASSQGAGAFF
TRBJ1-2	.	TRBV27	TRBD1	TGTGCCAGCAGTCCCCCGGGACAGGGAGGTGGCTACACCTTC	CASSPPGQGGGYTF
TRBJ1-4	.	TRBV20-1	.	TGCAGTGCTAGAGTACCCGAGGGACTGTTTTTT	CSARVPEGLFF
TRBJ1-1	.	TRBV3-1/TRBV3-2	.	TGTGCCAGCAGCCAAGCGGGACAGAACACTGAAGCTTTCTTT	CASSQAGQNTEAFF
TRBJ2-6	.	TRBV5-1	TRBD1	TGCGCCAGCAGCAGGGGGACAGTGGACTCTGGGGCCAACGTCCTGACTTTC	CASSRGTVDSGANVLTF
TRBJ1-1	once	TRBV6-5	.	TGTGCCAGCAGGCTCGAGGGCACTGAAGCTTTCTTT	CASRLEGTEAFF